What follows is one T cell receptor (beta chain) and its context. It has no known antigen specificity. No per-base quality is available; no much larger clone lies one base away. The sample is drawn from a study of cytotoxic CD8 clonotypes in ibrutinib-treated CLL (dated by TCRdb to the early 2020s). Regarding the study in general: The cohort included around 16 treatment-naive and some 10 relapsed/refractory patients; about 18 were IGHV unmutated. Partial responses were observed in 24 patients and complete responses in 2; after a median follow-up of around 64 months, remission was maintained in around 14 patients and progression was observed in roughly twelve. Samples at response were collected after a median of about 11 months of treatment, with a range of about 6 to 36 months. Samples averaged approximately 260,000 productive templates and 94,082 productive rearrangements. Of the approximately 87 participants in the trial, about two dozen had longitudinal samples available. Cryopreserved peripheral blood mononuclear cells were collected at three points: before therapy, at response, and at either sustained remission or disease progression. Every remission and progressive disease sample was obtained while ibrutinib was still being received by the patients.

The meaning of the sample's time point label: progressive disease on ibrutinib. For TCR beta library preparation, 1.5 to 2 micrograms of genomic DNA were extracted from the cryopreserved PBMCs. High-throughput TCR beta sequencing was performed on longitudinal blood samples from CLL patients receiving ibrutinib monotherapy. The patients took part in an open-label, single-center phase 2 trial of ibrutinib monotherapy. General conclusions and limits of the study: At baseline, clonality was higher than in age-matched healthy donors and showed a strong correlation with circulating CD8+ T-cell counts. Lymph node repertoires were not examined, and the timing of sampling was not matched between patients in sustained remission and those whose disease progressed. Public clonotypes were found to be uncommon and were observed to contract or remain stable during treatment; the increase in clonality was shown to reflect expansion of private clonotypes at ibrutinib response. Clonality increased at ibrutinib response, stayed stable in sustained remission, and fell back toward baseline at progression.

Each clonotype received, on average, 10x coverage in deep resolution sequencing performed on a MiSeq, where the target depth lay between 1 in 1 million and 1 in 200,000 T cells. The immunoSEQ hsTCRB Kit was used to generate TCR beta libraries. Under the source paper's analysis protocol: The data were analyzed with ImmunoSEQ Analyzer and ImmunoSEQ Data Assistant, and V, D and J gene assignments followed IMGT definitions. Clonality was computed as one minus normalized Shannon entropy of productive rearrangement frequencies, ranging from 0 to 1. Only overrepresented clonotypes making up at least 0.05% of the repertoire of each patient were included in the public clonotype analysis. Some twelve repertoires from age-matched healthy donors, obtained from immuneACCESS, served as clonality controls. TCRdb mirrors the immuneACCESS table, restricted to in-frame sequences. Some clones are absent from its copies; in checked studies, under half trace to an unresolved V gene, and the reason for the others is unknown. V and J calls and clone size follow that table, whereas D and trimming were derived from the DNA. The sample table lists under 45,000 clones, 65% to 70% of them with a count of one. The top ten constitute 7% of the sample.

This receptor was identified in a human donor with chronic lymphocytic leukemia. The sample consisted of PBMCs, taken at disease progression, from a patient treated with ibrutinib.

The CDR3 is CASSRTGKTQFF. The nucleotide sequence reads as follows: TGTGCCAGCAGTCGTACAGGGAAAACGCAGTTCTTC. The chain is made from TRBV6-5 and TRBJ2-1; the D region possibly corresponds to TRBD1 (6 bases align). The germline ends are 14 bases apart after V is trimmed by 5 bases and J by 12 bases. The germline V gene sets CDR1 to MNHEY and CDR2 to SVGAGI. The cysteine opens and the phenylalanine closes a CDR3 of 12 amino acids. Only CDR3 DNA remains: 36 bases, in frame from the first base.